Presented here are 17 T cell receptor beta chains from one specimen sequenced in a study of cytomegalovirus exposure and HLA in healthy donors (dated by TCRdb to 2015 to 2018). Library construction relied on the immunoSEQ multiplex PCR assay. For the multiplex PCR, a mixture combining 60 forward primers for TCR Vbeta segments and 13 reverse primers for TCR Jbeta segments was used. Sourced from immuneACCESS, this table was stored by TCRdb with only in-frame sequences that have V and J called. A share of the clones is absent; for the studies checked, an unresolved V gene accounts for under half, and the remainder has no known explanation. This sample gives about 150,000 clones in total; around 79% of them show up just once. In total, the top ten clones hold roughly 4.3% of the sample. Sequenced material: PBMCs. These receptors were collected from a male donor in good health and CMV-seronegative.

The chain carries TRBV4-3 and TRBJ2-5; TRBD1 is a possible D gene (5 bases). V was cut by 0 bases and J by 5 bases, with 13 bases left in between. Germline V gives CDR1 LGHNA, CDR2 YSLEER. The CDR3 extends over 15 amino acids. CDR3 DNA sequence: TGCGCCAGCAGCCAAGATAAGGGGCGCTGGGAGACCCAGTACTTC. Translating it yields CASSQDKGRWETQYF.

This chain links TRBV25-1 with TRBJ1-4; TRBD1 aligns across 9 bases. V shed 4 bases, J shed 7 bases, and the junction held 10 bases outside the gene matches. The CDR3 extends over 16 amino acids. CDR1 is MGHDK, CDR2 SYGVNS, per germline. CDR3 in amino acids: CASSGVRTGASEKLFF. Here the CDR3 DNA reads TGTGCCAGCAGTGGGGTAAGGACAGGGGCGAGTGAAAAACTGTTTTTT.

The J gene is TRBJ2-5, the V gene TRBV5-1; D might be TRBD1 (5 bases). With 2 bases removed from V and 2 bases from J, the gap between germline ends came to 10 bases. Germline values: CDR1 SGHRS, CDR2 YFSETQ. This CDR3 comprises 14 residues. CDR3 loop: CASSFGKGQETQYF. The DNA for the CDR3 is TGCGCCAGCAGCTTTGGTAAGGGGCAAGAGACCCAGTACTTC. Combining the CDR3 with reference TRBV5-1 and TRBJ2-5 gives the whole variable domain KAGVTQTPRYLIKTRGQQVTLSCSPISGHRSVSWYQQTPGQGLQFLFEYFSETQRNKGNFPGRFSGRQFSNSRSEMNVSTLELGDSALYLCASSFGKGQETQYFGPGTRLLVL.

The chain recombines TRBV19 with TRBJ1-2, with D possibly being TRBD1 (6 bases). V lost 9 bases, J lost 0 bases, and 14 bases lay in between. In germline, CDR1 is LNHDA, CDR2 SQIVND (reference sequence). The CDR3 sequence is 14 residues long. In DNA, the CDR3 is TGTGCCAGCGTAGGGACACCCACTAACTATGGCTACACCTTC. It codes for CASVGTPTNYGYTF.

This clone was counted only a few times. The CDR3 region has the DNA TGTGCCAGCAGCCCCCCCCGGGTAACTGAGCAGTTCTTC. This translates into CASSPPRVTEQFF. The chain employs TRBV5-4 and TRBJ2-1; no clear D. Looked up from germline, CDR1 is SGHNT and CDR2 is YYREEE (reference sequence). Trimming left V 4 bases short and J 9 bases short, with 14 bases between. CDR3 length equals 13 residues.

About this clone itself: At one end, the junction sequence differs from germline, possibly due to a read error. The chain carries TRBV7-7 and TRBJ2-5, with D perhaps matching TRBD1 (5 bases). This CDR3 is 12 amino acids long. Germline lookup yields CDR1 SSHAT and CDR2 FNYEAQ (reference sequence). CDR3 region: CASSFRGETQYF. CDR3 nucleotide sequence: TGTGCTAGCAGCTTTAGGGGAGAGACCCAGTACTTC.

V usage is TRBV4-1 and J usage is TRBJ2-1; 8 positions agree with TRBD2. Trimming cost V 4 bases and J 1 base; bases outside gene matches: 3. The CDR3 consists of 15 residues. From germline, CDR1 is MGHRA and CDR2 YSYEKL. The CDR3 coding sequence is TGCGCCAGCAGCCGAGCGGGGGATTCCTACAATGAGCAGTTCTTC. This gives the protein CASSRAGDSYNEQFF.

This rearrangement joins TRBV6-5 to TRBJ1-1, with no clear D. V lost 7 bases and J lost 0, with 15 bases in between. Germline V gene sequence: CDR1 MNHEY, CDR2 SVGAGI. This CDR3 has 15 residues. CDR3: CASTHSNFLNTEAFF. The CDR3 nucleotides read TGTGCCAGCACCCACTCGAATTTTCTGAACACTGAAGCTTTCTTT.

This clone was found a few times. This chain connects TRBV11-2 to TRBJ1-1; unclear D gene. V lost 4 bases and J 5 bases, leaving 14 bases between the germline ends. Germline values: CDR1 SGHAT, CDR2 FQNNGV. The CDR3 consists of 14 residues. The CDR3 region has the DNA TGTGCCAGCAGCTCACAGCTGTATCGGACTGAAGCTTTCTTT. This gives the protein CASSSQLYRTEAFF.

The V call is TRBV18, the J call TRBJ1-5, with D tentatively TRBD1 (5 bases). Trimming removed 4 bases from V and 3 bases from J, with 10 bases in between. This CDR3 comprises 14 residues. Per the germline V gene, CDR1 is KGHSH and CDR2 is LQKENI. This CDR3 reads CASSLTESNQPQHF. In DNA form, the CDR3 reads TGTGCCAGCTCACTGACAGAATCCAATCAGCCCCAGCATTTT.

V usage is TRBV19 and J usage is TRBJ1-2; the D gene is possibly TRBD1 (6 bases). V was trimmed by 6 bases and J by 0 bases, leaving 14 bases between them. The CDR3 totals 15 residues. The germline V gene has CDR1 LNHDA and CDR2 SQIVND (reference sequence). As DNA, the CDR3 is TGTGCCAGTAGGACACTGGACAGTTCTAACTATGGCTACACCTTC. This gives the protein CASRTLDSSNYGYTF. The whole variable domain, remainder taken from reference TRBV19 and TRBJ1-2, is DGGITQSPKYLFRKEGQNVTLSCEQNLNHDAMYWYRQDPGQGLRLIYYSQIVNDFQKGDIAEGYSVSREKKESFPLTVTSAQKNPTAFYLCASRTLDSSNYGYTFGSGTRLTVV.

The DNA for the CDR3 is TGTGCCAGCAGTGATGGCGGGGGGTACAACGCGAACACCGGGGAGCTGTTTTTT. It translates to CASSDGGGYNANTGELFF. The chain carries TRBV25-1 and TRBJ2-2, with 8 positions matching TRBD2. This CDR3 spans 18 amino acids. V gave up 3 bases and J gave up 0 bases; unmatched junction bases: 9. Germline V CDR1 and CDR2: MGHDK, SYGVNS.

This sequence joins TRBV15 and TRBJ2-7, with 9 bases identical to TRBD2. The CDR3 runs to 14 residues. Germline values: CDR1 LNHNV, CDR2 YYDKDF (reference sequence). The V gene end was trimmed by 3 bases and the J gene end by 2 bases; junction bases not matched to a gene: 2. The CDR3 DNA reads TGTGCCACCAGCAGGACTAGCGGAGCCTACGAGCAGTACTTC. Residues: CATSRTSGAYEQYF.

The genes are TRBV29-1 and TRBJ2-5, with 9 bases that match TRBD2. Germline CDR1 is SQVTM and CDR2 is ANQGSEA. With V trimmed by 3 bases and J by 4 bases, 12 bases remained unmatched. This CDR3 is 16 amino acids long. In DNA, the CDR3 is TGCAGCGTTGATGGGAGCGGGAGGACGGCGGGAGAGACCCAGTACTTC. This gives the protein CSVDGSGRTAGETQYF.

The chain couples TRBV6-5 to TRBJ2-7; TRBD2 might be the D (7 bases). Germline CDR1 is MNHEY and CDR2 is SVGAGI. The CDR3 covers 14 residues. V was pared by 8 bases and J by 6 bases, with 20 bases between. This CDR3 is CASGGHAGAIEQYF. CDR3 DNA: TGTGCCAGCGGGGGGCATGCGGGGGCTATCGAGCAGTACTTC.

The count of this clone is one. CDR3 nucleotide sequence: TGTGCCAGCTCCCTGCCCGCGGCTACCTCCAGTGGAAACACCATATATTTT. This gives the protein CASSLPAATSSGNTIYF. The chain joins TRBV21-1 to TRBJ1-3. TRBV21-1 is a known pseudogene. This CDR3 is built from 17 residues.

V and J are TRBV6-5 and TRBJ2-7; D uncertain. The CDR3 contains 11 residues. Between the trimmed V and J ends, which lost 4 bases and 7 bases, there was a span of 8 bases. Germline assignment: CDR1 MNHEY and CDR2 SVGAGI. As DNA, the CDR3 is TGTGCCAGCAGTTCGCTCGGGGAGCAGTACTTC. This gives the protein CASSSLGEQYF.